The 13 T cell receptor beta chains below come from one sample, sequenced in a study of cytomegalovirus exposure and HLA in healthy donors. Use of 60 Vbeta and 13 Jbeta primers characterized the PCR. Libraries were prepared by immunoSEQ multiplex PCR; TCRdb keeps only in-frame clonotypes and omits some of them. The table records approximately 120,000 clones, 81% of them present only once. Sequencing input: PBMCs. The receptors here all came from a woman under 40 in good health and CMV-seronegative.

CDR3 DNA sequence: TGCAGCGTTGATCGCCGGGGAACCGGGGAGCTGTTTTTT. Its protein product is CSVDRRGTGELFF. The V and J genes are TRBV29-1 and TRBJ2-2; D may be TRBD2 (5 bases). The ends were cut back, 3 bases at V and 5 bases at J, with 10 bases in the middle. The CDR3 is made up of 13 amino acids. Germline V lookup: CDR1 SQVTM, CDR2 ANQGSEA.

This clone was counted once. This chain joins TRBV5-1 and TRBJ2-3, with a tentative D call TRBD1 (6 bases). The CDR3 consists of 15 residues. The germline gives CDR1 SGHRS, CDR2 YFSETQ. Trimming took off 3 bases at V and 2 bases at J, with 13 bases between the two ends. The CDR3 reads CASSSRTVSTDTQYF. The CDR3 DNA is TGCGCCAGCAGCTCAAGGACAGTGTCCACAGATACGCAGTATTTT.

This chain joins TRBV6-5 and TRBJ2-5, with D possibly matching TRBD1 (5 bases). Germline V gene sequence: CDR1 MNHEY, CDR2 SVGAGI. V was trimmed by 0 bases and J by 5 bases, leaving 7 bases between them. The CDR3 loop spans 13 amino acids. The CDR3: CASSYSRAETQYF. DNA for the CDR3: TGTGCCAGCAGTTACTCCAGGGCCGAGACCCAGTACTTC.

Note on this clone: At the DNA level, this CDR3 is encoded by other sequences in the same sample as well. This rearrangement joins TRBV9 to TRBJ2-2, with 8 nucleotides matching TRBD2. CDR3 length: 16 residues. V lost 0 bases and J lost 4; bases outside the gene matches: 5. The germline CDR1 and CDR2 sequences are SGDLS and YYNGEE. CDR3 DNA sequence: TGTGCCAGCAGCGTAGGAGAGCTAGCGGGCACCGGGGAGCTGTTTTTT. Encoded protein: CASSVGELAGTGELFF.

The rearrangement links TRBV7-2 to TRBJ2-2; 14 bases line up with TRBD2. This CDR3 has 19 amino acids. J lost 1 base, V lost 1 base, and 5 bases had no gene match. Germline CDR1 SGHTA, CDR2 FQGNSA. CDR3 sequence (DNA): TGTGCCAGCAGCTTAGACGGACTAGCGGGAGGTGGGAACACCGGGGAGCTGTTTTTT. It encodes CASSLDGLAGGGNTGELFF.

This sequence joins TRBV28 and TRBJ1-5, with 8 bases aligning to TRBD1. CDR3 length: 14 residues. V was pared by 6 bases and J by 2 bases, with 3 bases of the junction left unmatched. CDR1 MDHEN and CDR2 SYDVKM come from the germline V gene. The CDR3 coding sequence is TGTGCCAGCAGCCCAGGGGGCGGCAATCAGCCCCAGCATTTT. Its translation: CASSPGGGNQPQHF.

V gene TRBV6-5 combines with J gene TRBJ1-2, with D possibly TRBD1 on 5 matching bases. CDR1 is MNHEY, CDR2 SVGAGI, per germline. CDR3 size: 16 residues. V was shortened by 2 bases and J by 3 bases, with 16 bases between the two germline ends. CDR3 sequence (DNA): TGTGCCAGCAGTTACGTGGCCAGGGTCTCCCACTATGGCTACACCTTC. It translates to CASSYVARVSHYGYTF.

The CDR3 nucleotides are TGTGCCATCAGTGAGTCGACGACAGACTATGGCTACACCTTC. This encodes CAISESTTDYGYTF. The chain has TRBV10-3 and TRBJ1-2; D possibly corresponds to TRBD1 (5 bases). Trimming removed 0 bases from V and 3 bases from J, with 8 bases in between. The germline CDR1 and CDR2 sequences are ENHRY and SYGVKD. The CDR3 extends over 14 amino acids.

The V gene is TRBV4-2, the J gene TRBJ2-7; the match to TRBD2 covers 14 bases. This CDR3 spans 16 amino acids. Trimming cost V 0 bases and J 7 bases; bases outside gene matches: 5. Germline assignment: CDR1 LGHNA and CDR2 YNFKEQ. CDR3 region: CASSQDLGLAGGEQYF. CDR3 in DNA: TGTGCCAGCAGCCAAGATCTCGGACTAGCGGGAGGAGAGCAGTACTTC.

This clone was seen a single time. DNA for the CDR3: TGTGCCAGCAGTCCGACTAGCGGGAGGGCCGGGGAGCTGTTTTTT. Translation gives CASSPTSGRAGELFF. This chain uses TRBV7-2 with TRBJ2-2, with 14 nucleotides matching TRBD2. V shed 6 bases, J shed 6 bases, and the junction held 3 bases outside the gene matches. Germline CDR1 and CDR2: SGHTA and FQGNSA. The CDR3 has 15 amino acids.

The J gene is TRBJ1-3, the V gene TRBV19, with D perhaps matching TRBD1 (5 bases). V lost 6 bases and J 1 base, leaving 10 bases between the germline ends. The germline CDR1 and CDR2 sequences are LNHDA and SQIVND (reference sequence). This CDR3 is 14 amino acids long. In DNA, the CDR3 is TGTGCCAGTAGATTCGGGGGGTCTGGAAACACCATATATTTT. This codes for CASRFGGSGNTIYF.

V is TRBV25-1 and J is TRBJ2-7; 7 bases fit TRBD2. Germline V gives CDR1 MGHDK, CDR2 SYGVNS. With 7 bases clipped from V and 1 base from J, the junction kept 4 bases outside the gene matches. This CDR3 is 13 amino acids long. The CDR3 DNA reads TGTGCCAGCATTCCTAGCGGTTCCTACGAGCAGTACTTC. Encoded protein: CASIPSGSYEQYF.

The J gene is TRBJ2-6, the V gene TRBV5-6, with D hard to call. Between the trimmed V and J ends, which lost 1 base and 0 bases, there was a span of 14 bases. This CDR3 spans 18 amino acids. CDR1 is SGHDT and CDR2 is YYEEEE in the germline V gene. The CDR3, as DNA: TGTGCCAGCAGCTTGTCGGTCGGCGGAAGCTCTGGGGCCAACGTCCTGACTTTC. It translates to CASSLSVGGSSGANVLTF.